A selection of T cell receptor beta chains follows, all from one sample in a study of cytomegalovirus exposure and HLA in healthy donors. Clones were sequenced by immunoSEQ multiplex PCR, and TCRdb holds only the in-frame ones, with some missing. Recorded for this sample: some 75,000 clones. Sequences were obtained from PBMCs. These receptors came from a man aged 40-49 years in good health and CMV-seronegative. Both conserved end residues are part of each CDR3. Fields, in order: J gene, V gene, D gene, CDR3 DNA, CDR3 protein. The D gene is left open where the match is weak.

TRBJ1-4 | TRBV27 | TRBD1 | TGTGCCAGCAGTTTAATCCGGGCAGGGGGCGGTGAAAAACTGTTTTTT | CASSLIRAGGGEKLFF
TRBJ1-2 | TRBV5-4 | NA | TGTGCCAGCAGCTTCCCGGGGGCGGGAGCTAACTATGGCTACACCTTC | CASSFPGAGANYGYTF
TRBJ2-7 | TRBV4-1 | NA | TGCGCCAGCAGCCAAGTGACAGGTGACTACGAGCAGTACTTC | CASSQVTGDYEQYF
TRBJ1-4 | TRBV27 | NA | TGTGCCAGCAGTTTATCTCGCGGTGAAAAACTGTTTTTT | CASSLSRGEKLFF
TRBJ2-1 | TRBV4-2 | NA | TGTGCCAGCAGACCGAGCGAAAGCTCCTACAATGAGCAGTTCTTC | CASRPSESSYNEQFF
TRBJ1-1 | TRBV19 | NA | TGTGCCAGTAGTATAACAGGGTGGACTGAAGCTTTCTTT | CASSITGWTEAFF
TRBJ1-5 | TRBV5-1 | NA | TGCGCCAGCAGATCGACAGGAAATAGCAATCAGCCCCAGCATTTT | CASRSTGNSNQPQHF
TRBJ1-6 | TRBV4-1 | NA | TGCGCCAGCAGCCAGGGGCCGGGGGAGAATTCACCCCTCCACTTT | CASSQGPGENSPLHF
TRBJ2-3 | TRBV5-1 | TRBD2 | TGCGCCAGCAGCCTCCGGGGGGAGGGCCCCACAGATACGCAGTATTTT | CASSLRGEGPTDTQYF
TRBJ1-2 | TRBV7-2 | NA | TGTGCCAGCAGCTTATCAGTTCGAGGGTTGAACTATGGCTACACCTTC | CASSLSVRGLNYGYTF
TRBJ2-1 | TRBV4-3 | TRBD2 | TGCGCCAGCAGCCAGACTAGCGGGGGTCGGGAGCAGTTCTTC | CASSQTSGGREQFF
TRBJ2-1 | TRBV2 | TRBD2 | TGTGCCAGCAGTGACCCCGGGGGGACTAGATATAATGAGCAGTTCTTC | CASSDPGGTRYNEQFF
TRBJ2-7 | TRBV4-3 | NA | TGCGCCAGCAGCCAAGTCCGGGGAGTCCACGAGCAGTACTTC | CASSQVRGVHEQYF
TRBJ2-1 | TRBV4-2 | NA | TGTGCCAGCAGCCAAAGGGGTCTCTACAATGAGCAGTTCTTC | CASSQRGLYNEQFF
TRBJ2-3 | TRBV5-1 | TRBD1 | TGCGCCAGCAGCCGGGGGACAGGTTCCGTAGGCCCAGATACGCAGTATTTT | CASSRGTGSVGPDTQYF
TRBJ1-1 | TRBV5-1 | NA | TGCGCCAGCAGCTTTGAGGGCACTGAAGCTTTCTTT | CASSFEGTEAFF
TRBJ2-7 | TRBV6-5 | NA | TGTGCCAGCAGTTACTCGGGGGCTGCATCCTACGAGCAGTACTTC | CASSYSGAASYEQYF
TRBJ2-5 | TRBV18 | NA | TGTGCCAGCTCACAGGACAGCCTGCGGACCCAGTACTTC | CASSQDSLRTQYF
TRBJ2-7 | TRBV4-2 | NA | TGTGCCAGCAGCCAGGCCCTCAACTACGAGCAGTACTTC | CASSQALNYEQYF
TRBJ2-7 | TRBV6-5 | NA | TGTGCCAGCAAGCCTCAGGGTACCTACGAGCAGTACTTC | CASKPQGTYEQYF
TRBJ1-3 | TRBV5-5 | NA | TGTGCCAGCAGCGCCACAGCCTCTGGAAACACCATATATTTT | CASSATASGNTIYF
TRBJ2-2 | TRBV9 | NA | TGTGCCAGCAGCGTACAGGGGCCGCACACCGGGGAGCTGTTTTTT | CASSVQGPHTGELFF
TRBJ1-1 | TRBV28 | NA | TGTGCCAGCAGTCCGACCGGGATCCAAAACACTGAAGCTTTCTTT | CASSPTGIQNTEAFF
TRBJ1-1 | TRBV15 | NA | TGTGCCACCAGCAGAGATCGGGGATCAGCTTTCTTT | CATSRDRGSAFF
TRBJ2-3 | TRBV5-1 | NA | TGCGCCAGCAGCTTGGGCGAGGACCGGAGGGTAGCAGATACGCAGTATTTT | CASSLGEDRRVADTQYF
TRBJ2-7 | TRBV6-1 | TRBD2 | TGTGCCAGCAGTGCCGGGACTAGCGGGGGATCCTACGAGCAGTACTTC | CASSAGTSGGSYEQYF